The present T cell receptor beta chain was sequenced within a study of cytomegalovirus exposure and HLA in healthy donors. Study-level findings and limits: A later examination showed that TCR association rates differed by HLA locus, with DRB1 most and HLA-C fewest. Cytomegalovirus association was listed for around 180 TCR beta chains. There were reportedly fewer N-insertions in an Asian-associated ancestry cluster than the approximately 670-donor mean, in a later analysis.

V gave up 3 bases and J gave up 0 bases; unmatched junction bases: 10. The length of the CDR3 is 18 residues. Germline loops: CDR1 LGHNA, CDR2 YSLEER. PCR was performed using 60 Vbeta and 13 Jbeta primers. Produced via immunoSEQ multiplex PCR; TCRdb's table is partial and in-frame only. The profile covers 150,000 to 160,000 clones, with over 65% appearing a single time and around 2.3% taken by the ten largest. Remarks on this clone: Its antigen is unknown.

The chain carries TRBV4-3 and TRBJ2-1, with 8 bases identical to TRBD2. The specimen was PBMCs. The origin of this receptor is a man aged 30-40 years in good health and CMV-seronegative. The CDR3 sequence is CASSQGLAGISSYNEQFF. As DNA, the CDR3 is TGCGCCAGCAGCCAGGGGCTAGCGGGTATAAGCTCCTACAATGAGCAGTTCTTC.